The clone carrying this T cell receptor (beta chain) was detected a few times. Its target is unknown. The data were taken from a study of beta chain features in type 1 diabetes. The wider study: Cell yields, gender and age were comparable in patients and healthy donors. Study-level points and caveats: Significant though moderate, a shortening of TCRB CDR3s appeared in all four CD4+ subsets of Type 1 diabetes patients. Insertion counts at VDJ junctions were lower in type 1 diabetes patients, who also showed more deletions there.

CD45RO/CCR7/CD25/CD127/CD95/CD27 separated CD4+ naive, central memory, regulatory and stem cell-like memory cells by sorting. Sequencing targeted expressed TCRB transcripts, as all isolated RNA had been reverse transcribed. Here immunoSEQ multiplex PCR was the method, and the copy in TCRdb shows in-frame clones only, minus some. The table has about 360,000 clones, around 12% seen once. Germline V gene data show CDR1 as SGHTA and CDR2 as FQGTGA. The CDR3 is 12 residues long. V lost 5 bases, J lost 6 bases, and 11 bases lay in between. The rearrangement joins TRBV7-3 to TRBJ2-7; maybe TRBD2 (6 bases). The receptor comes from a man in his late teens or twenties in good health. The source material was naive CD4+ T cells from blood. For the CDR3, the DNA is TGTGCCAGCAGCACAGACGGGGGCGAGCAGTACTTC. Translation: CASSTDGGEQYF.